This TCR beta chain was retrieved from a study of cytomegalovirus exposure and HLA in healthy donors. Study-wide context: An earlier analysis identified 117 million unique TCR beta sequences in 170 million or so T cells.

In the PCR, 60 Vbeta and 13 Jbeta primers were used. Here immunoSEQ multiplex PCR was the method, and the copy in TCRdb shows in-frame clones only, minus some. The data hold about 60,000 clones, with around 70% observed a single time. Germline values: CDR1 LNHDA, CDR2 SQIVND (reference sequence). The length of the CDR3 is 12 residues. V lost 6 bases to trimming and J lost 2 bases, with 7 bases between them. Sequencing input: PBMCs. This receptor was taken from a woman aged 55-70 years in good health and CMV-seropositive. This rearrangement joins TRBV19 to TRBJ1-2; weak D call: TRBD1 (5 bases). The CDR3 reads CASRAGNYGYTF. The CDR3 DNA reads as TGTGCCAGTAGAGCAGGGAACTATGGCTACACCTTC.